This T cell receptor (beta chain) was retrieved from a study of post-analysis software for immune sequencing data. Libraries were made from TCR beta cDNA, and they carried unique molecular identifiers. T cells numbering roughly 0.9 to 10 million yielded cDNA molecules that totaled roughly 500,000. TCRdb processed the PCR reads anew with MiXCR; each CDR3 protein has one entry. The sample records under 650,000 distinct CDR3 sequences, roughly 46% being singletons. This CDR3 comprises 15 residues. Germline values: CDR1 ENHRY, CDR2 SYGVKD. With V trimmed by 3 bases and J by 6 bases, 8 bases remained unmatched. Study-level findings and limits: Compared with controls, patients had more of about 5 TRBV segments, including TRBV5-6, TRBV5-1 and TRBV20-1. Controls showed significantly higher normalized Chao1 diversity than did multiple sclerosis patients. The authors found that F measure strongly co-clustered same-batch samples.

In regard to this clonotype: Its matching antigen is unknown.

The receptor was isolated from a girl aged 5-17 years with multiple sclerosis. What was sequenced was blood. The genes are TRBV10-3 and TRBJ2-1; 7 nucleotides align to TRBD1. The CDR3 sequence: CAISDAQGLVNEQFF. The CDR3 nucleotides read TGTGCCATCAGTGATGCACAGGGGTTGGTCAATGAGCAGTTCTTC.